The 12 T cell receptor beta chains presented below share a single source sample, sequenced in a study of T cell responses to AZD1222 COVID-19 vaccine. Method: immunoSEQ multiplex PCR; TCRdb's copy keeps in-frame clones and lacks some. This table holds 85,000 to 90,000 clones, about 92% found once. Sequencing was performed on peripheral blood, taken 28 days after the second AZD1222 dose. Every receptor here comes from an adult who received the AZD1222 COVID-19 vaccine.

V and J are TRBV27 and TRBJ1-1, with a possible D match to TRBD1 (5 bases). The CDR3 length is 16 residues. CDR1 is MNHEY, CDR2 SMNVEV, per germline (reference sequence). Trimming pared 7 bases from V and 2 bases from J, leaving 20 bases between. In nucleotides, the CDR3 is TGTGCCAGCACCCCTACGGCCTGGGGGGGAAACACTGAAGCTTTCTTT. As protein: CASTPTAWGGNTEAFF.

V and J are TRBV9 and TRBJ2-1; 7 nucleotides match TRBD2. CDR1 is SGDLS, CDR2 YYNGEE, per germline. The J segment lost 11 bases and the V segment lost 0 bases, leaving 11 bases of the junction unmatched. CDR3 size: 15 residues. CDR3 sequence (DNA): TGTGCCAGCAGCGTAGAGGGAGGGGCGCAGGGTCAGCAGTTCTTC. It specifies CASSVEGGAQGQQFF. Together with reference TRBV9 and TRBJ2-1, the CDR3 gives the full variable domain: DSGVTQTPKHLITATGQRVTLRCSPRSGDLSVYWYQQSLDQGLQFLIQYYNGEERAKGNILERFSAQQFPDLHSELNLSSLELGDSALYFCASSVEGGAQGQQFFGPGTRLTVL.

This chain joins TRBV29-1 and TRBJ2-2, with D perhaps TRBD1 (6 bases). Trimming cost V 7 bases and J 5 bases, with 17 bases left between them. Germline CDR1 SQVTM, CDR2 ANQGSEA. This CDR3 contains 14 residues. The CDR3 is CSAANQGITGELFF. CDR3 sequence (DNA): TGCAGCGCCGCGAATCAGGGGATTACCGGGGAGCTGTTTTTT.

The rearrangement links TRBV25-1 to TRBJ2-6; TRBD1 or TRBD2 may be the D gene (5 bases each). Per germline, CDR1 MGHDK and CDR2 SYGVNS. V was pared by 5 bases and J by 4 bases, with 12 bases between. This CDR3 spans 15 amino acids. For the CDR3, the DNA is TGTGCCAGCAGTTATCGGGGCATGGGGGCCAACGTCCTGACTTTC. It is translated as CASSYRGMGANVLTF.

The V call is TRBV3-1 (or the pseudogene TRBV3-2), the J call TRBJ2-3; D is possibly TRBD1 (5 bases). The CDR3 runs 14 residues. V gave up 5 bases and J gave up 2 bases, with 11 bases separating them. The germline CDR1 and CDR2 sequences are LGHDT and YNNKEL (reference sequence). Written as DNA, the CDR3 is TGTGCCAGCAGCACCCCAGGGTACACAGATACGCAGTATTTT. It specifies CASSTPGYTDTQYF.

This sequence joins TRBV3-1 (or the pseudogene TRBV3-2) and TRBJ1-2; 7 nucleotides agree with TRBD1. Germline V gene data show CDR1 as LGHDT and CDR2 as YNNKEL (reference sequence). The CDR3 has 15 residues. Losses at the gene ends were 6 bases for V and 6 bases for J; bases not matched to a gene: 13. The CDR3 sequence is CASRLQLGQANGYTF. The CDR3, as DNA: TGTGCCAGCAGACTACAACTCGGACAGGCCAATGGCTACACCTTC.

This chain connects TRBV5-1 to TRBJ1-1; D gene ambiguous. Germline loops: CDR1 SGHRS, CDR2 YFSETQ. There are 13 residues in the CDR3. Trimming removed 4 bases from V and 3 bases from J, with 10 bases in between. As DNA, the CDR3 is TGCGCCAGCAGCCCCGACCGAGACACTGAAGCTTTCTTT. Its translation is CASSPDRDTEAFF.

V usage is TRBV28 and J usage is TRBJ2-1, with 9 bases lining up with TRBD1. Germline CDR1 reads MDHEN; CDR2 reads SYDVKM. V gave up 7 bases and J gave up 7 bases; unmatched junction bases: 20. The CDR3 is 18 residues long. The CDR3 nucleotides are TGTGCCAGCAACTCCTTAACAGGGGGCCCGCCGGGGAGGAATGAGCAGTTCTTC. This sequence encodes CASNSLTGGPPGRNEQFF. The variable domain in full, completed from reference TRBV28 and TRBJ2-1, reads DVKVTQSSRYLVKRTGEKVFLECVQDMDHENMFWYRQDPGLGLRLIYFSYDVKMKEKGDIPEGYSVSREKKERFSLILESASTNQTSMYLCASNSLTGGPPGRNEQFFGPGTRLTVL.

The CDR3: CASSPGQGAGQPQHF. The CDR3 DNA is TGTGCCAGTAGTCCGGGACAGGGGGCGGGTCAGCCCCAGCATTTT. The chain couples TRBV19 to TRBJ1-5; the match to TRBD1 covers 12 bases. This CDR3 has 15 residues. V dropped 5 bases and J dropped 6; count of bases not matched to a gene: 5. The germline gives CDR1 LNHDA, CDR2 SQIVND (reference sequence).

The gene calls are TRBV19 and TRBJ2-5; D tentatively reads TRBD1 or TRBD2 (5 bases each). V dropped 5 bases and J dropped 4 bases, with 17 bases sitting between them. Germline V gene sequence: CDR1 LNHDA, CDR2 SQIVND (reference sequence). This CDR3 contains 15 residues. DNA for the CDR3: TGTGCCAGTAGTTTTGGGGGTATTTCAAGAGAGACCCAGTACTTC. Amino acid sequence: CASSFGGISRETQYF.

This clone was found once. This chain links TRBV6-1 with TRBJ2-2; a possible D gene is TRBD2 (7 bases). Germline V lookup: CDR1 MNHNS, CDR2 SASEGT. V gave up 2 bases and J gave up 2 bases, with 12 bases separating them. The CDR3 covers 16 residues. For the CDR3, the DNA is TGTGCCAGCAGTGAAAGGAGGGGGGGTAACACCGGGGAGCTGTTTTTT. Its protein is CASSERRGGNTGELFF.

This clone was seen more than once but under ten times. This chain joins TRBV7-9 and TRBJ2-5; D is undetermined. The CDR3 loop spans 13 amino acids. The germline V gene has CDR1 SEHNR and CDR2 FQNEAQ (reference sequence). V lost 0 bases to trimming and J lost 5 bases, with 7 bases between them. The CDR3 protein is CASSLAGIETQYF. The CDR3 coding sequence is TGTGCCAGCAGCTTAGCAGGGATCGAGACCCAGTACTTC. The whole variable domain, filled in from reference TRBV7-9 and TRBJ2-5, reads DTGVSQNPRHKITKRGQNVTFRCDPISEHNRLYWYRQTLGQGPEFLTYFQNEAQLEKSRLLSDRFSAERPKGSFSTLEIQRTEQGDSAMYLCASSLAGIETQYFGPGTRLLVL.